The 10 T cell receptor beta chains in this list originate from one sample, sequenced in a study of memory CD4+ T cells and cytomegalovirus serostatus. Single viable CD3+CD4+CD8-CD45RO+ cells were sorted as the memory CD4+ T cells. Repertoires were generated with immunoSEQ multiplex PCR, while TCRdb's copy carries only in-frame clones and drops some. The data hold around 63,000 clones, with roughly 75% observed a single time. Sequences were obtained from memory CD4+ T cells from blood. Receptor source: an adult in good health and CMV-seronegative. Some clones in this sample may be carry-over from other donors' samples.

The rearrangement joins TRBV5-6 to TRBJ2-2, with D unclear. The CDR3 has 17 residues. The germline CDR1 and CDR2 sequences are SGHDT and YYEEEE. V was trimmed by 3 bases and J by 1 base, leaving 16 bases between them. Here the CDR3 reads CASSSFEVEQNTGELFF. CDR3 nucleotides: TGTGCCAGCAGCTCGTTCGAGGTAGAACAGAACACCGGGGAGCTGTTTTTT.

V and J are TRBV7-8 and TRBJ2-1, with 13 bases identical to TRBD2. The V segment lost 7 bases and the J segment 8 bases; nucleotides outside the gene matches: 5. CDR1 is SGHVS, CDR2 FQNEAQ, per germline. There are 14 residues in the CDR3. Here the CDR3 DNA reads TGTGCCAGCACCTGGACTAGCGGGAGCCATGAGCAGTTCTTC. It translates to CASTWTSGSHEQFF.

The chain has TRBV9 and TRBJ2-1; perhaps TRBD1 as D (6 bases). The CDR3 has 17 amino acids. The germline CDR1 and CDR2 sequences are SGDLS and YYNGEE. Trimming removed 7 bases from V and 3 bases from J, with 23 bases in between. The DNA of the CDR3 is TGTGCCAGCTCCAGGGGACCCGGTTTGAGTGGCTACAATGAGCAGTTCTTC. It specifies CASSRGPGLSGYNEQFF. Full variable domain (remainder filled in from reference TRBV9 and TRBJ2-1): DSGVTQTPKHLITATGQRVTLRCSPRSGDLSVYWYQQSLDQGLQFLIQYYNGEERAKGNILERFSAQQFPDLHSELNLSSLELGDSALYFCASSRGPGLSGYNEQFFGPGTRLTVL.

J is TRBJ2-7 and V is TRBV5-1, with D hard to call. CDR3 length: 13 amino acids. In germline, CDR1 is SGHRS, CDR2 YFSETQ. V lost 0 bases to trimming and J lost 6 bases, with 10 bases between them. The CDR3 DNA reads TGCGCCAGCAGCTTGGGTATCACGGGCGAGCAGTACTTC. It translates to CASSLGITGEQYF.

The CDR3 region has the DNA TGTGCCAGCAGCCCCCAGACTAGCGGGGGGACAGATACGCAGTATTTT. Translated: CASSPQTSGGTDTQYF. The chain carries TRBV7-2 and TRBJ2-3; 13 bases line up with TRBD2. Germline lookup yields CDR1 SGHTA and CDR2 FQGNSA. The V segment lost 5 bases and the J segment 3 bases; nucleotides outside the gene matches: 5. The CDR3 spans 16 residues.

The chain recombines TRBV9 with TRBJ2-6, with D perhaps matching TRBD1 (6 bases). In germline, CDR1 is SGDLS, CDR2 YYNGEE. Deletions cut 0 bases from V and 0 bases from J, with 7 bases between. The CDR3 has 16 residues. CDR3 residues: CASSVEGGSGANVLTF. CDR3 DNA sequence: TGTGCCAGCAGCGTAGAAGGGGGCTCTGGGGCCAACGTCCTGACTTTC.

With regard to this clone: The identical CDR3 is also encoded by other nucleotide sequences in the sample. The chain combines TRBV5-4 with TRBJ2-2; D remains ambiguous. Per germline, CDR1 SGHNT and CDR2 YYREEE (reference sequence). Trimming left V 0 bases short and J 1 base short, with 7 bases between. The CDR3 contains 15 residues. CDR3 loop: CASSLGVRNTGELFF. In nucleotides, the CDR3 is TGTGCCAGCAGCTTGGGGGTTCGGAACACCGGGGAGCTGTTTTTT.

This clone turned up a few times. CDR3 amino acids: CASSLPQGASSPLHF. CDR3 sequence (DNA): TGTGCCAGCAGTTTACCTCAGGGGGCGAGCTCACCCCTCCACTTT. V is TRBV28 and J is TRBJ1-6; 8 bases agree with TRBD1. Germline CDR1 is MDHEN and CDR2 is SYDVKM. This CDR3 region has 15 residues. Losses at the gene ends were 2 bases for V and 10 bases for J; bases not matched to a gene: 7. The full variable domain, with the rest looked up from reference TRBV28 and TRBJ1-6, is DVKVTQSSRYLVKRTGEKVFLECVQDMDHENMFWYRQDPGLGLRLIYFSYDVKMKEKGDIPEGYSVSREKKERFSLILESASTNQTSMYLCASSLPQGASSPLHFGNGTRLTVT.

The CDR3 DNA follows: TGTGCCAGCAACCTGTTGCGCGATGAAAAACTGTTTTTT. It translates to CASNLLRDEKLFF. V gene TRBV2 combines with J gene TRBJ1-4; D gene unclear. The germline gives CDR1 SNHLY, CDR2 FYNNEI. The CDR3 sequence is 13 residues long. Between the trimmed V and J ends, which lost 7 bases and 6 bases, there was a span of 12 bases. Filled out from reference TRBV2 and TRBJ1-4, the complete variable domain reads EPEVTQTPSHQVTQMGQEVILRCVPISNHLYFYWYRQILGQKVEFLVSFYNNEISEKSEIFDDQFSVERPDGSNFTLKIRSTKLEDSAMYFCASNLLRDEKLFFGSGTQLSVL.

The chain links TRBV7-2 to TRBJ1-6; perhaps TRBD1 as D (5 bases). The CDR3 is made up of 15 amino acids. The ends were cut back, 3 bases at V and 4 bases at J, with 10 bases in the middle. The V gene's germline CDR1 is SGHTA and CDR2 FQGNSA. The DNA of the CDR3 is TGTGCCAGCAGCTTGGCAGGGCCATATAATTCACCCCTCCACTTT. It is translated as CASSLAGPYNSPLHF.